This T cell receptor beta chain was captured in a study of shared clonotypes between healthy human individuals. Study-wide points: The study sampled only blood, and tissue repertoires likely differ.

TCRdb's table, derived via immunoSEQ multiplex PCR, lists solely in-frame clones and lacks some. Of about 2.1 million clones in the sample, roughly 95% are singletons; the top ten hold 1.5% to 2%. Notes on this clone: Its specificity is not known. The junction differs from germline at one of its ends, possibly a read error.

CDR3 length: 17 amino acids. From germline, CDR1 is SGHRS and CDR2 YFSETQ. CD45RO-negative, CCR7-selected cells formed the naive CD8 fraction, which excluded terminally differentiated effector memory CD45RA+ cells. The chain recombines TRBV5-1 with TRBJ2-2; D call uncertain. The sequencing input was naive CD8+ T cells from PBMCs. The TCR originated in a man aged 18 to 29 in good health. Some clones in this sample may be carry-over from other donors' samples. The CDR3 DNA reads TGCGCCAGCAGCTTGGACGGCAGCGACCTAAACACAGGGGAGCTGTTTTTT. Translation gives CASSLDGSDLNTGELFF.